These 2 T cell receptor beta chains originate from one sample sequenced in a study of blood T cells in healthy people across ages. Using a J-beta primer mix together with a sample-barcoded 5' primer, a second PCR was run for 7 to 11 cycles. One entry per CDR3 protein results from TCRdb running MiXCR on the 5' RACE reads. The sample has 950,000 to 1,200,000 distinct CDR3 sequences, roughly two fifths seen once; the top ten hold around 14%. The sequencing sample was made of blood. The receptor source for this set is a young man in good health.

The rearrangement links TRBV27 to TRBJ1-5; 7 bases are a match to TRBD1. The V segment lost 2 bases and the J segment 1 base; nucleotides outside the gene matches: 5. CDR3 length equals 16 residues. The germline V gene encodes CDR1 MNHEY and CDR2 SMNVEV (reference sequence). The chain's CDR3 is CASSLQGQISNQPQHF. The CDR3 bases are TGTGCCAGCAGTTTACAGGGACAGATAAGCAATCAGCCCCAGCATTTT.

The sample holds a few counts of this clonotype. The genes are TRBV6-2 or TRBV6-3 and TRBJ2-7, with 9 positions matching TRBD1. CDR3 size: 14 residues. Germline trimming cut 8 bases from V and 1 base from J; bases unmatched to any gene: 6. CDR1 MNHEY and CDR2 SVGEGT come from the germline V gene. CDR3 sequence (DNA): TGTGCCAGCCAGCCGGACAGGGGATCCTACGAGCAGTACTTC. The encoded protein is CASQPDRGSYEQYF.